This T cell receptor beta chain is from a study of cytomegalovirus exposure and HLA in healthy donors. This clone was recorded many times. No antigen is known for it. This PCR relied on a set of 60 Vbeta primers and 13 Jbeta primers. The protocol was immunoSEQ multiplex PCR, while the TCRdb copy is restricted to in-frame clones and leaves out a portion. The top ten clones hold about 2% of a sample with approximately 220,000 clones, 60% to 80% of them seen once. This CDR3 region has 15 residues. CDR1 GTSNPN and CDR2 SVGIG come from the germline V gene (reference sequence). Trimming cost V 0 bases and J 0 bases, with 9 bases left between them. Findings and caveats of the study: A later analysis linked a missense variant in DCLRE1C to the trimming of TCR beta V and J genes. The study flagged 150 to 200 TCR beta chains as cytomegalovirus-associated.

J is TRBJ1-5 and V is TRBV30, with D hard to call. The source material was PBMCs. The receptor was isolated from a male donor in good health and CMV-seronegative. The CDR3 DNA is TGTGCCTGGAGTGTAGGAGGTCATAGCAATCAGCCCCAGCATTTT. Protein: CAWSVGGHSNQPQHF.